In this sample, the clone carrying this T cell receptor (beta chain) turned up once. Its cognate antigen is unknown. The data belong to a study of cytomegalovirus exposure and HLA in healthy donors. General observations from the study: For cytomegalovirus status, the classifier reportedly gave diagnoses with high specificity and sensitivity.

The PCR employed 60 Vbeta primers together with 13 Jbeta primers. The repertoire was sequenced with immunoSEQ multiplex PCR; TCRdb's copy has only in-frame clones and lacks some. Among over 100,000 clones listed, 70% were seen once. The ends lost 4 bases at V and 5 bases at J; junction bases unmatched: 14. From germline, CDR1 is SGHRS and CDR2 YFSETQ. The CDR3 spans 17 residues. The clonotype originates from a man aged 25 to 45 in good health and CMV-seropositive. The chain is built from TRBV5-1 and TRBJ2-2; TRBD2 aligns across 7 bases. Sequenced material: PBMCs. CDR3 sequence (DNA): TGCGCCAGCAGCCTCCAGGGCGCGGGAGCTGAAACCGGGGAGCTGTTTTTT. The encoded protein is CASSLQGAGAETGELFF. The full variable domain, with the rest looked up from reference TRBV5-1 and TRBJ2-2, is KAGVTQTPRYLIKTRGQQVTLSCSPISGHRSVSWYQQTPGQGLQFLFEYFSETQRNKGNFPGRFSGRQFSNSRSEMNVSTLELGDSALYLCASSLQGAGAETGELFFGEGSRLTVL.